This TCR beta chain was observed in a study of T-cell reconstitution after alpha-beta-depleted transplantation in children. Study findings and constraints: Two months or so post-transplant, alpha-beta T cells reportedly derived from several hundred expanded graft clones.

A note on this clonotype: Its target is unknown.

Researchers prepared the TCRbeta library using unique molecular identifiers, the study reports. TCRdb passed the PCR reads through MiXCR, listing each CDR3 protein once. Of about 140,000 distinct CDR3 sequences listed, 7.5% to 9% are singletons. The CDR3 sequence is 12 residues long. From germline, CDR1 is SQVTM and CDR2 ANQGSEA. V gave up 2 bases and J gave up 5 bases, with 9 bases separating them. The specimen comprised PBMCs, mostly from graft donor cells, sampled 180 days after TCRalphabeta/CD19-depleted stem cell transplant. The sequence derives from a female patient between 2 and 15 years old who had a stem cell transplant for congenital amegakaryocytic thrombocytopenia, so the T cells may come from the graft donor. The chain combines TRBV29-1 with TRBJ2-5; a possible D gene is TRBD2 (5 bases). The CDR3 nucleotides read TGCAGCGTTGAATTAGGCGGGGAGACCCAGTACTTC. Protein: CSVELGGETQYF.